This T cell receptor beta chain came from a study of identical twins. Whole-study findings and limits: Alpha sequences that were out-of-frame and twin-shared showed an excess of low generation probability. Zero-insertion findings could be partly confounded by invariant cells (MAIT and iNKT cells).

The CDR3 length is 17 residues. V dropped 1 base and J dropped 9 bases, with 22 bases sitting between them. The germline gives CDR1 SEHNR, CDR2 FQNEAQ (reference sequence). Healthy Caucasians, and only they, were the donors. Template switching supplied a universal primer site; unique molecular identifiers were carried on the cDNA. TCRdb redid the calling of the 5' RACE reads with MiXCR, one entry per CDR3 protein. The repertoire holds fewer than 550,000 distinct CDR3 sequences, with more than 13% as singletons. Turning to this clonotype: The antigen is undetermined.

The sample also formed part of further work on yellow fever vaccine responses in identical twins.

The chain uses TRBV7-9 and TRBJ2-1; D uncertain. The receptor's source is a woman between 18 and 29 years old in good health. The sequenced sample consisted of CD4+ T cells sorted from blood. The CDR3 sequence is CASSLERLPRMGGEQFF. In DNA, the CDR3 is TGTGCCAGCAGCTTAGAGCGACTGCCCCGAATGGGCGGTGAGCAGTTCTTC.